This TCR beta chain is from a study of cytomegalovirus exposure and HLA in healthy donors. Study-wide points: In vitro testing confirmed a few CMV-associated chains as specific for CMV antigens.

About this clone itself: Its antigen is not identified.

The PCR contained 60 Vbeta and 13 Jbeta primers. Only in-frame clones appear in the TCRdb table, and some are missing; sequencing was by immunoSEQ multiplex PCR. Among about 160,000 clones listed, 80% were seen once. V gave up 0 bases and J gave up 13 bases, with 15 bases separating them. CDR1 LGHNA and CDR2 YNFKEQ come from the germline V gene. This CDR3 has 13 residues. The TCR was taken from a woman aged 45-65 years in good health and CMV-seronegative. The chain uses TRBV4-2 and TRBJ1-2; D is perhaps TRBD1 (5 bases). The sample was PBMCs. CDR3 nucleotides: TGTGCCAGCAGCCAAGAGACAGCTCTATGGACCACCTTC. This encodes CASSQETALWTTF.